The clone carrying this T cell receptor (beta chain) was counted many times. Its target is not known. The CDR3 extends over 14 amino acids. CDR1 and CDR2 from the germline V gene are LGHNA and YNFKEQ. V was shortened by 0 bases and J by 4 bases, with 9 bases between the two germline ends. The data belong to a study of response to subunit inactivated influenza vaccine. Study-level points and caveats: After each seasonal influenza vaccination, few new T cells are recruited, the authors suggested.

TCRdb re-derived calls from the RT-PCR reads in MiXCR, one entry per CDR3 protein. This sample has around 320,000 distinct CDR3 sequences, with over 20% found just once. This specimen consisted of PBMCs from blood, obtained 21 months after vaccination. This sequence originates from a man aged 50 to 75 who received an inactivated influenza vaccine. This chain joins TRBV4-2 and TRBJ1-1; D ambiguous. The CDR3 coding sequence is TGTGCCAGCAGCCAAGAAAGAGGTGTCACTGAAGCTTTCTTT. The encoded protein is CASSQERGVTEAFF.